This T cell receptor beta chain emerged from a study of Graves' ophthalmopathy and Graves' hyperthyroidism. Study-wide points: Built on 13 signatures, a model told ophthalmopathy apart from stable hyperthyroidism with approximately 88% sensitivity and almost 84% specificity. Among thyroid clonotypes expanded above 0.001 frequency, most also appeared in blood.

Of note for this clonotype: The target antigen is unknown.

Trimming stripped 5 bases from V and 0 bases from J, with 8 bases between. The CDR3 totals 15 residues. The diagnostic workup employed clinical symptoms, serum thyroxine, TRAb, thyroid ultrasound and orbital computed tomography. The study amplified TCR beta CDR3 regions using RNA transcripts. RT-PCR was first run with HTBI primers, then multiplex PCR in a second round. One entry per CDR3 protein, called by TCRdb with MiXCR from the multiplex PCR reads. The table includes 260,000 or so distinct CDR3 sequences, roughly 50% detected once. The sequencing sample was made of peripheral blood. The V call is TRBV12-3 or TRBV12-4, the J call TRBJ1-6, with D uncertain. This receptor was obtained from an adult man with Graves' ophthalmopathy. CDR3 loop: CASSPAASYNSPLHF. The CDR3 bases are TGTGCCAGCAGTCCCGCCGCCTCCTATAATTCACCCCTCCACTTT.